This TCR beta chain was captured by sequencing in a study of human T cells and chemical hapten exposure. Study in general: Patients, predominantly female, presented with alopecia areata, totalis or universalis.

The sample holds many counts of this clonotype. No antigen is known for it. Germline V gene data show CDR1 as MNHNY and CDR2 as SVGAGI (reference sequence). The V gene lost 2 bases and the J gene lost 2 bases, with 9 bases spanning the gap. The CDR3 consists of 14 residues. TCRdb processed the RACE reads anew with MiXCR; each CDR3 protein has one entry. The sample holds around 82,000 distinct CDR3 sequences; 6.5% to 8.5% are singletons and the top ten take 1% to 1.5%. The sample's time point: patch test 2, 6 weeks after DPC sensitization. The sample's treatment: therapeutic diphenylcyclopropenone sensitization with weekly scalp DPC. RNA extraction used unfractionated whole blood as the source of total RNA. Study conclusions and caveats: TCRs whose frequency exceeded 1 in 1000 remained the same following DPC sensitization.

The starting material was whole blood, obtained in connection with sensitization to the hapten diphenylcyclopropenone (DPC). The TCR sequence derives from a woman aged 25 to 39 with alopecia areata. Some clones in this sample may be carry-over from other donors' samples. The genes are TRBV6-6 and TRBJ1-2; D may be TRBD1 (6 bases). Written as DNA, the CDR3 is TGTGCCAGCAGTTACGGGCAGGGGAACTATGGCTACACCTTC. Translation: CASSYGQGNYGYTF.